Included here is one TCR beta chain sequence, with context. This clonotype showed up many times. Its specific antigen is unknown. No base qualities exist here, and no much larger clone lies one base off it. Data came from an Illumina HiSeq 1500. TCRdb reprocessing: public reads trimmed at Q25 with fastp, clones called with MiXCR, in-frame beta chains kept. Each entry is one CDR3 protein sequence, shown with its most common DNA and genes. For this sample there are over 100,000 distinct CDR3 sequences; roughly 9.1% appear just once. The biggest ten clones account for around 29% of the sample. This sample is drawn from a study of T cell repertoires in cytomegalovirus infection (dated by TCRdb to between 2017 and 2020). About the investigation overall: Donor HLA type was relevant to the analysis, because carriage of CMV infection together with the matching HLA type was indicated by public TCR beta signatures.

Broader findings and caveats from the paper: The ex vivo response was dominated by HLA-C-restricted CMV-specific TCR beta clonotypes, and the single most frequent clonotype in two of eight donors was supplied by these HLA-C-restricted clonotypes. In both this cohort and an independent roughly 360-donor cohort, the cumulative frequency of public TCR beta family members distinguished carriers of CMV infection plus the relevant HLA type.

The CDR3 sequence holds 11 residues, the cysteine and phenylalanine included. CDR3 DNA is the only sequence kept; it has 33 bases, read in frame from the first base. In the germline V gene (reference sequence), CDR1 corresponds to DFQATT and CDR2 to SNEGSKA. V lost 7 bases and J lost 7 bases; the stretch between them is 11 bases long. The chain employs TRBV20-1 and TRBJ2-1; a weak D assignment points to TRBD1 (5 bases agree). This TCR derives from a human donor in good health (CMV status not recorded). Some clones in this sample may be carry-over from other donors' samples. Sequencing was performed on PBMCs, sequenced either directly or after in vitro stimulation (not recorded which). The CDR3 region: CSGGQPNEQFF. The base sequence is TGCAGTGGAGGACAACCGAATGAGCAGTTCTTC.